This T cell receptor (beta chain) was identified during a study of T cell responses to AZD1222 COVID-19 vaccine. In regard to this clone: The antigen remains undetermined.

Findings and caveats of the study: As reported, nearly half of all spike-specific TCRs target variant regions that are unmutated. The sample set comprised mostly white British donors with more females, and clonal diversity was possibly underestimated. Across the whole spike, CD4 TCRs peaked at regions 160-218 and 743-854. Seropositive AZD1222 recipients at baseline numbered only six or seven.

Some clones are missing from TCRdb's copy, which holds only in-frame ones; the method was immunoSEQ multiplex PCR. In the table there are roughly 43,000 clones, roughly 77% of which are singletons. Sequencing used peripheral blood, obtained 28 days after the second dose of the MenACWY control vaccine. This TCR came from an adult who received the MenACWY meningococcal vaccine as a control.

CDR3 sequence reads: CPTRRQGLALSYNEQFF. For the CDR3, the DNA is TGCCCCACCCGCCGCCAGGGACTAGCGCTCTCCTACAATGAGCAGTTCTTC. The rearrangement uses TRBV4-1 and TRBJ2-1; 10 bases line up with TRBD2. Germline V gene lookup returns CDR1 MGHRA and CDR2 YSYEKL. This CDR3 is 17 amino acids long.